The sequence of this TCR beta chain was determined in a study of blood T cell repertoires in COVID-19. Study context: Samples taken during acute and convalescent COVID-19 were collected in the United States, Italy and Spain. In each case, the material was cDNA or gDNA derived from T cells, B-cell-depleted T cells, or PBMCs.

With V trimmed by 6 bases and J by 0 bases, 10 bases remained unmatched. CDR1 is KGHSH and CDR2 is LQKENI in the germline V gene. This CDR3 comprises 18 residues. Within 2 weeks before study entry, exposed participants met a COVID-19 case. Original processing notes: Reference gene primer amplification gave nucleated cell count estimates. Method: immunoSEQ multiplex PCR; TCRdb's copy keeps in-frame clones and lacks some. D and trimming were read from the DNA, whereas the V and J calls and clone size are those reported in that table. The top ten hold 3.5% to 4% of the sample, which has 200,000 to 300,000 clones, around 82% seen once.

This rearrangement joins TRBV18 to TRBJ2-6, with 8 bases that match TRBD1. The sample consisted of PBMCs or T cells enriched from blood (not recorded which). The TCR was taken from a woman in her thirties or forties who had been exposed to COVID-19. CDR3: CASSPRTGSISGANVLTF. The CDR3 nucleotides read TGTGCCAGCTCCCCCAGGACAGGGTCCATCTCTGGGGCCAACGTCCTGACTTTC.